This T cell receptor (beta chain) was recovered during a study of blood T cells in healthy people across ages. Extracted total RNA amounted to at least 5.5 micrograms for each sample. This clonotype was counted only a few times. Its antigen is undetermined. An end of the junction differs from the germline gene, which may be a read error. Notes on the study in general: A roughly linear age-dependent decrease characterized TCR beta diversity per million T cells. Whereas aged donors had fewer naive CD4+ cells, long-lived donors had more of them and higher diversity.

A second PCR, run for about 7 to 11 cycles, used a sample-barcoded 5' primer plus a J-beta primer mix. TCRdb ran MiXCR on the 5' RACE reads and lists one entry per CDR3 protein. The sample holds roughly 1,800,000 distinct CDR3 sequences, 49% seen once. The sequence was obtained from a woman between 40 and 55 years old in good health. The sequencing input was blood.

CDR3 sequence: CSARGLRSYNEQFF. The CDR3 DNA sequence: TGCAGTGCAAGAGGACTCCGTTCCTACAATGAGCAGTTCTTC. V gene TRBV20-1 combines with J gene TRBJ2-1; maybe TRBD2 (5 bases). The CDR3 sequence is 14 residues long. Germline V gene sequence: CDR1 DFQATT, CDR2 SNEGSKA (reference sequence).